This paragraph reports one T cell receptor beta chain. Its antigen is not known. The germline CDR1 and CDR2 sequences are LGHNA and YSLEER. V shed 0 bases and J shed 5 bases, with 13 bases lying between them. This CDR3 has 15 amino acids. This record comes from a study of shared clonotypes between healthy human individuals. Assay execution proceeded at the deep level. Only in-frame clones appear in the TCRdb table, and some are missing; sequencing was by immunoSEQ multiplex PCR. The repertoire holds over 850,000 clones, with about 84% as singletons. General study points: Of the naive CD4 clonotypes, around 5.2% were shared across several donors. Some clonotypes were shared by all four sorted-subset donors, while others were not shared. The non-shared ones had lower generation probabilities than the shared ones.

The receptor was derived from a man younger than 35 in good health. Some clones in this sample may be carry-over from other donors' samples. The sample consisted of memory CD4+ T cells from PBMCs. Subset of the sample: CD45RA-negative fraction. The V and J genes are TRBV4-3 and TRBJ2-5, with D unclear. For the CDR3, the DNA is TGCGCCAGCAGCCAAGATTCTTTCGGATTTGAGACCCAGTACTTC. The encoded protein is CASSQDSFGFETQYF.